What follows are 4 T cell receptor beta chains derived from one specimen sequenced in a study of blood T cells in healthy people across ages. It was with a sample-barcoded 5' primer and a J-beta primer mix that a second PCR of about 6 to 11 cycles was run. TCRdb recomputed calls from the 5' RACE reads with MiXCR, one row per CDR3 protein. The sample holds 780,000 or so distinct CDR3 sequences, approximately 60% seen once. Sequenced material: blood. Source of these receptors: a man aged 40-50 years in good health.

The chain's CDR3 is CASSVVGERNTEAFF. CDR3 nucleotides: TGTGCCAGCAGCGTAGTAGGGGAGAGGAACACTGAAGCTTTCTTT. V and J are TRBV9 and TRBJ1-1; a weak D match, TRBD1 (5 bases). Germline V gene data show CDR1 as SGDLS and CDR2 as YYNGEE. The CDR3 loop spans 15 amino acids. Trimming cost V 0 bases and J 1 base, with 10 bases left between them.

The chain is built from TRBV6-5 and TRBJ2-7, with D possibly TRBD1 on 6 matching bases. Germline-derived CDR1 and CDR2 are MNHEY and SVGAGI. V was pared by 5 bases and J by 5 bases, with 13 bases between. CDR3 length: 13 amino acids. The DNA for the CDR3 is TGTGCCAGCAGTAAAGCCAGGGGCCACGAGCAGTACTTC. Protein sequence: CASSKARGHEQYF.

This rearrangement joins TRBV5-1 to TRBJ2-1; a weak D match, TRBD1 (5 bases). V lost 5 bases and J lost 2, with 14 bases in between. CDR1 and CDR2 (germline): SGHRS, YFSETQ. This CDR3 has 15 residues. The DNA of the CDR3 is TGCGCCAGCAGGGCGTCTCAAGGGGCCTACAATGAGCAGTTCTTC. Translating gives CASRASQGAYNEQFF.

The chain is built from TRBV6-1 and TRBJ2-3; D might be TRBD2 (5 bases). With 0 bases removed from V and 6 bases from J, the gap between germline ends came to 10 bases. Germline CDR1 and CDR2: MNHNS and SASEGT. The CDR3 totals 14 residues. CDR3 sequence reads: CASSEAKREDTQYF. DNA for the CDR3: TGTGCCAGCAGTGAAGCTAAGAGGGAGGATACGCAGTATTTT.